This T cell receptor (beta chain) was sequenced during a study of cytomegalovirus exposure and HLA in healthy donors. Of note for this clone: No antigen is known for it.

General study points: According to the study, 160 or so TCR beta chains were cytomegalovirus-associated. Relative to the approximately 680-donor mean, N-insertions were reportedly fewer in an Asian-associated ancestry cluster in a later analysis.

Germline V gene lookup returns CDR1 SGHAT and CDR2 FQNNGV. V lost 5 bases, J lost 4 bases, and 16 bases lay in between. The CDR3 totals 15 residues. The primer mix had 60 Vbeta and 13 Jbeta primers. The data were produced by immunoSEQ multiplex PCR, yet TCRdb's version contains in-frame clones alone and is incomplete. The sample's table shows 45,000 to 55,000 clones. Specimen: PBMCs. The chain is built from TRBV11-2 and TRBJ2-3, with D maybe TRBD1 (5 bases). The TCR sequence derives from a woman aged 50 to 65 in good health and CMV-seropositive. The CDR3 DNA sequence: TGTGCCAGCAGCCTAGGGTCAGGGAACCCAGATACGCAGTATTTT. It yields the protein CASSLGSGNPDTQYF.